This TCR beta chain emerged from a study of tumor and adjacent non-tumor tissue in lung cancer (dated by TCRdb to 2017 to 2018). General notes on the study: The cohort included eleven to twelve adenocarcinoma, a couple of squamous cell carcinoma and 1 small cell lung cancer patients. The 15 or so patients were aged about 30 to 76 years, included ten or so men and 5 women, and had TNM stage I to III disease. Sequencing generated a total of 120 million or so productive TCRbeta reads, averaging about 4 million reads per sample. Using bulk TCRbeta repertoires from roughly 14 lung cancer patients, the study set lung tumor tissue side by side with matched distant non-tumor lung tissue. TCRbeta CDR3 sequencing was performed on a few dozen paired specimens, with one tumor sample and one normal lung sample collected per patient.

Including the terminal cysteine and phenylalanine, the CDR3 comprises 16 residues. This entry keeps only the CDR3 DNA: 48 bases, framed from base 1. The CDR1 and CDR2 encoded by the germline V gene are MNHEY and SVGEGT. The V end loses 2 bases and the J end loses 3 bases, and a stretch of 14 bases separates them. Beyond this particular receptor, the publication reports: Peripheral blood was not sequenced, so blood TCRbeta repertoires were not examined in the lung cancer patients of the study. With only about 16 patients in the cohort, the authors noted that larger samples and more detailed clinical data are needed. A significantly larger cumulative share of the repertoire was made up by the top 100 clones in normal lung than in tumor tissue. Significantly higher TCR diversity was found in younger patients, and higher tumor TCR diversity was associated with shorter overall and disease-free survival. TCR diversity (inverse Simpson) was significantly higher in tumor than in normal lung tissue (around 450 vs 150, P = 0.0075, Mann-Whitney U test). Neither the sequencing platform nor unique molecular identifiers are mentioned in the methods.

Receptor amplification or capture employed multiplex PCR. The sequencer listed for this sample is Illumina HiSeq 2500. TCRbeta libraries were constructed through three rounds of nested PCR with primers (Table S4) according to protocols modified from ARM-PCR. Before sequencing, PCR products of 200-500 bp were cut from the gel and purified using the QIAquick gel extraction kit. In the paper's pipeline: Reads were cleaned with Trimmomatic, merged with FLASH into complete CDR3 sequences, and assigned to V(D)J germline segments with MiTCR. Clonal diversity was calculated as the inverse Simpson's index using VDJtools. Productive reads were defined as in-frame sequences without a premature stop codon. The public reads were quality trimmed at Q25 with fastp and then assembled into clones with MiXCR by TCRdb, keeping productive beta chains. Merged by CDR3 protein, the rows form single entries marked with the most common genes and DNA. TCRdb, not the original authors, processed these V and J calls. Here the sample has over 100,000 distinct CDR3 sequences; 75% occur a single time. The ten largest account for 37% of the sample.

Many counts were recorded for this clonotype. Its cognate antigen has yet to be identified. No base quality information exists; no much larger clone differs at one position. RNA was isolated from bulk unsorted tissue, and RNA quality was assessed with a NanoDrop ND-1000 and an Agilent 2100. All donors had newly diagnosed lung cancer, had not received prior chemotherapy, and were admitted for thoracic surgery in China between August and November 2014. Patients with previous radiotherapy or chemotherapy, or with another concurrent cancer, were excluded from the study. Pieces of surgical tissue measuring about 1-2 cm3 were kept in RNAlater solution and stored at -80 degrees C until use.

In this chain, TRBV6-2 or TRBV6-3 is recombined with TRBJ1-5, with the D gene uncertain. The TCR comes from a woman aged 55-70 years with non-small cell lung cancer. Sequencing was done on a sample of lung tumor tissue. The CDR3 amino acid sequence is: CASSYPLDKTNQPQHF. The DNA sequence follows: TGTGCCAGCAGTTACCCTCTAGACAAAACCAATCAGCCCCAGCATTTT.